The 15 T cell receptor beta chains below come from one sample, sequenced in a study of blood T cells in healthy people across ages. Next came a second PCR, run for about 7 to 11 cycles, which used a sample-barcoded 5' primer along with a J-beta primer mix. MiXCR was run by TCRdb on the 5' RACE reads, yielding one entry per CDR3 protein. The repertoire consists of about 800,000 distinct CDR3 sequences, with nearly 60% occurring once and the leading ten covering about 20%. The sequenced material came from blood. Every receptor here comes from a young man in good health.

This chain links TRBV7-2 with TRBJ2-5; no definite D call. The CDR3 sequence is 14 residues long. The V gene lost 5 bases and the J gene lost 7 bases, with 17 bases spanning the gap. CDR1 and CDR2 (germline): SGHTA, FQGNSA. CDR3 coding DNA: TGTGCCAGCAGCCCTCTGGCGGCTGCAGGGACCCAGTACTTC. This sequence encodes CASSPLAAAGTQYF.

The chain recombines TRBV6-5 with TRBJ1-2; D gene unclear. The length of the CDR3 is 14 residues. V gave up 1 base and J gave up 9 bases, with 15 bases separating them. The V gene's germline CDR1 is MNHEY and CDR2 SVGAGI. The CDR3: CASSYFRNSGSYTF. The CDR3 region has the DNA TGTGCCAGCAGTTACTTTCGAAATTCGGGAAGCTACACCTTC.

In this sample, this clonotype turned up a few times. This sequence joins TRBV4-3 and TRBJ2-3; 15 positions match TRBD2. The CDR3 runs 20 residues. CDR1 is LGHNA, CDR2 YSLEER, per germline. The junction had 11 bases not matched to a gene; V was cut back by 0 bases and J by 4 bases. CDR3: CASSQEGGLAGGTAPDTQYF. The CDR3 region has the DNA TGCGCCAGCAGCCAAGAAGGGGGACTAGCGGGAGGAACCGCCCCAGATACGCAGTATTTT.

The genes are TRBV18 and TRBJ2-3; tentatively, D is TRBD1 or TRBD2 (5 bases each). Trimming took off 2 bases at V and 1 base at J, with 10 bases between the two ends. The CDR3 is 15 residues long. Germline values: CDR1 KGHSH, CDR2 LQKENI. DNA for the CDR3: TGTGCCAGCTCACCAGTGGGGGAGCGCACAGATACGCAGTATTTT. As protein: CASSPVGERTDTQYF.

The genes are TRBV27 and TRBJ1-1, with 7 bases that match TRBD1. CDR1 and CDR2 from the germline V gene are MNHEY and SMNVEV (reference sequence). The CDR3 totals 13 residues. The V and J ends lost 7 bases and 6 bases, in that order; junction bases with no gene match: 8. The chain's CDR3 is CASTRDGTAEAFF. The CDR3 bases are TGTGCCAGCACCCGGGACGGGACAGCTGAAGCTTTCTTT.

CDR3 sequence reads: CASYDTPEDSYGYTF. The CDR3 DNA follows: TGTGCCAGCTACGACACCCCAGAGGACAGCTATGGCTACACCTTC. This chain links TRBV6-5 with TRBJ1-2; D perhaps matches TRBD1 (6 bases). V was shortened by 8 bases and J by 4 bases, with 20 bases between the two germline ends. The CDR3 is 15 residues long. Germline V gives CDR1 MNHEY, CDR2 SVGAGI.

CDR3 nucleotides: TGCAGTGCTAGAGATCACGGCAGGATAGGGGGACGGGTTGGAGATACGCAGTATTTT. Protein sequence: CSARDHGRIGGRVGDTQYF. The rearrangement uses TRBV20-1 and TRBJ2-3, with D maybe TRBD1 (6 bases). This CDR3 contains 19 residues. V gave up 0 bases and J gave up 5 bases, with 27 bases separating them. CDR1 is DFQATT and CDR2 is SNEGSKA in the germline V gene (reference sequence).

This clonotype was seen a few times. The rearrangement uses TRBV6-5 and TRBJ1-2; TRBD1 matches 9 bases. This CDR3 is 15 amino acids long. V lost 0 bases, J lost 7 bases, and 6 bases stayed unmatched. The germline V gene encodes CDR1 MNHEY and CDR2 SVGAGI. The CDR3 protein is CASSYSGQGTGGYTF. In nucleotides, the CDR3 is TGTGCCAGCAGTTACTCGGGACAGGGTACTGGTGGCTACACCTTC.

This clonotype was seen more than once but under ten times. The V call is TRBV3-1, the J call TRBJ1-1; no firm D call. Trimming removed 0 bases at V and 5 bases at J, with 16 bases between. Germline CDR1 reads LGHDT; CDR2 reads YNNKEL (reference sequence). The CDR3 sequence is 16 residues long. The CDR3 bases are TGTGCCAGCAGCCAAGACCGCACTAGACCGCGAACTGAAGCTTTCTTT. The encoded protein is CASSQDRTRPRTEAFF.

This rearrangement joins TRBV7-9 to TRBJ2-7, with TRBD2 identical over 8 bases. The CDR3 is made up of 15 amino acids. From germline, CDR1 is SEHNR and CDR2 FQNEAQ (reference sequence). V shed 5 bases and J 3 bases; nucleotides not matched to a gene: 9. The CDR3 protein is CASSPSGGERYEQYF. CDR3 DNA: TGTGCCAGCAGCCCCAGCGGGGGCGAACGCTACGAGCAGTACTTC.

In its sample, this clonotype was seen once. The CDR3 DNA sequence: TGTGCCAGCAGTTTCGCCCGGCGGAATGAGCAGTTCTTC. Amino acids: CASSFARRNEQFF. V usage is TRBV28 and J usage is TRBJ2-1; no clear D gene. The V gene lost 3 bases and the J gene lost 7 bases, with 10 bases spanning the gap. Per the germline V gene, CDR1 is MDHEN and CDR2 is SYDVKM. The CDR3 has 13 residues.

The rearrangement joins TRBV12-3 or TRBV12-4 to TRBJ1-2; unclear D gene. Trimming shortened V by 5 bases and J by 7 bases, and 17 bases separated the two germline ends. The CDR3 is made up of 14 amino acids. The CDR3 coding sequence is TGTGCCAGCAGTACAACCCGATCCAAGGGTGGCTACACCTTC. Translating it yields CASSTTRSKGGYTF.

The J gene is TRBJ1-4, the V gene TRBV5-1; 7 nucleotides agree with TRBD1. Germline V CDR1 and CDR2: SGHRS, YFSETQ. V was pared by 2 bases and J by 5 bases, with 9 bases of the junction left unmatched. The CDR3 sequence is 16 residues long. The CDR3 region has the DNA TGCGCCAGCAGCTTACAACCGGGACAGACGAATGAAAAACTGTTTTTT. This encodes CASSLQPGQTNEKLFF.

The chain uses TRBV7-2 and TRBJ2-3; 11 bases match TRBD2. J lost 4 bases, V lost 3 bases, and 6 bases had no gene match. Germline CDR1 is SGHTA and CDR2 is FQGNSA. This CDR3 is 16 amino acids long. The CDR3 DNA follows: TGTGCCAGCAGCTTTGCCGGGACTAGCGGTGCAGATACGCAGTATTTT. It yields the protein CASSFAGTSGADTQYF.

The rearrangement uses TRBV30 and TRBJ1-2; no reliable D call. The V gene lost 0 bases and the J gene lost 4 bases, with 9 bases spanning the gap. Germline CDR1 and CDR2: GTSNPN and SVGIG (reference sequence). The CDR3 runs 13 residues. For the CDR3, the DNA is TGTGCCTGGAGTGTAGAGGCAGCCTATGGCTACACCTTC. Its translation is CAWSVEAAYGYTF.